These 10 T cell receptor beta chains share one sample of origin, sequenced in a study of glioma-infiltrating T cells. The iRepertoire nested amplicon-rescue multiplex PCR amplified TCR alpha and beta CDR3s from RNA. In TCRdb, the multiplex PCR reads were re-called with MiXCR into one record per CDR3 protein. The table shows over 120,000 distinct CDR3 sequences, with roughly 43% occurring only once. Sequences were obtained from glioma tissue, nonneoplastic brain tissue, or PBMCs (not recorded which). The receptor source for this set is a human donor with low-grade glioma or glioblastoma, undergoing nonglioma brain surgery, or in good health (not recorded which).

On this clonotype itself: A read error may be the cause here, since a much bigger clone is one base away. The J gene is TRBJ2-1, the V gene TRBV27; D gene ambiguous. There are 13 residues in the CDR3. Germline V gene lookup returns CDR1 MNHEY and CDR2 SMNVEV (reference sequence). V was cut by 2 bases and J by 6 bases, with 8 bases left in between. The CDR3 spells CASSLTASNEQFF. Here the CDR3 DNA reads TGTGCCAGCAGTTTAACTGCGTCCAATGAGCAGTTCTTC.

In DNA, the CDR3 is TGTGCCAGCAGTTCCTCCTCCCGTCGAGGATACAATGAGCAGTTCTTC. This sequence encodes CASSSSSRRGYNEQFF. The V call is TRBV6-2 or TRBV6-3, the J call TRBJ2-1, with no clear D. The V and J ends lost 4 bases and 4 bases respectively, with 17 bases between them. The CDR3 contains 16 residues. Germline V lookup: CDR1 MNHEY, CDR2 SVGEGT.

In the case of this clonotype: This sequence may be a read error, since a much larger clone differs from it by one base. The V and J genes are TRBV7-9 and TRBJ1-2; D is perhaps TRBD1 (5 bases). The germline V and J ends were trimmed by 3 bases and 5 bases, with 16 bases remaining between them. The germline CDR1 and CDR2 sequences are SEHNR and FQNEAQ (reference sequence). The CDR3 covers 15 residues. The CDR3 DNA sequence: TGTGCCAGCAGCTTGCAACCGTGGACAACATATGGCTACACCTTC. This encodes CASSLQPWTTYGYTF.

The chain's CDR3 is CASSPPSSSEQFF. In nucleotides, the CDR3 is TGTGCCAGCTCACCACCGTCTTCGAGTGAGCAGTTCTTC. The V gene is TRBV18, the J gene TRBJ2-1; D gene uncertain. V gave up 0 bases and J gave up 9 bases, with 9 bases separating them. The CDR3 length is 13 residues. The V gene's germline CDR1 is KGHSH and CDR2 LQKENI.

This clonotype was seen just once. The CDR3 nucleotides are TGTGCCAGCAGCTTAGCCGGCAGTGTTATCTACGGCTACACCTTC. It yields the protein CASSLAGSVIYGYTF. This chain connects TRBV7-9 to TRBJ1-2; no reliable D call. Trimming stripped 0 bases from V and 8 bases from J, with 16 bases between. CDR3 size: 15 residues. Germline values: CDR1 SEHNR, CDR2 FQNEAQ (reference sequence).

This clonotype was seen a handful of times. The gene calls are TRBV18 and TRBJ1-1; no clear D. The germline V and J ends were trimmed by 6 bases and 5 bases, with 13 bases remaining between them. The CDR3 length is 13 residues. Per germline, CDR1 KGHSH and CDR2 LQKENI. The CDR3 DNA is TGTGCCAGCTCGGAGGACGTATGGACTGAAGCTTTCTTT. Residues: CASSEDVWTEAFF.

The chain links TRBV6-1 to TRBJ1-1; 7 bases line up with TRBD1. Losses at the gene ends were 4 bases for V and 3 bases for J; bases not matched to a gene: 5. CDR1 and CDR2 from the germline V gene are MNHNS and SASEGT. The CDR3 has 14 amino acids. The CDR3 reads CASSGGGFDTEAFF. The CDR3 region has the DNA TGTGCCAGCAGTGGAGGGGGCTTTGACACTGAAGCTTTCTTT.

The genes are TRBV7-9 and TRBJ2-7, with TRBD1 identical over 8 bases. The CDR3 contains 14 residues. Germline-derived CDR1 and CDR2 are SEHNR and FQNEAQ (reference sequence). V trimming: 6 bases; J trimming: 0 bases; junction bases outside the gene matches: 4. The CDR3 bases are TGTGCCAGCAGACGGACAGGGATCTCCTACGAGCAGTACTTC. Residues: CASRRTGISYEQYF.

This rearrangement joins TRBV3-1 to TRBJ1-6; no firm D call. V was clipped by 0 bases and J by 11 bases, with 11 bases between them. CDR1 is LGHDT, CDR2 YNNKEL, per germline (reference sequence). The CDR3 covers 14 residues. CDR3 DNA: TGTGCCAGCAGCCAAGATGTGGGTATTGCACCCCTCCACTTT. It codes for CASSQDVGIAPLHF.

This clonotype has a handful of counts. The J gene is TRBJ1-5, the V gene TRBV20-1; 9 nucleotides line up with TRBD1. CDR1 DFQATT and CDR2 SNEGSKA come from the germline V gene (reference sequence). The J segment lost 4 bases and the V segment lost 3 bases, leaving 7 bases of the junction unmatched. This CDR3 comprises 15 residues. The CDR3 sequence: CSASPGTGRNQPQHF. The CDR3 region has the DNA TGCAGTGCTAGCCCCGGGACAGGGAGAAATCAGCCCCAGCATTTT.